The clone carrying this T cell receptor beta chain appeared once. Authors' processing steps: By means of reference gene primer amplification, nucleated cell counts were estimated. Data came from immunoSEQ multiplex PCR; TCRdb stores just in-frame clones and leaves some out. V and J calls and clone size are as listed in that table; D and trimming were resolved from the DNA. The table has over 120,000 clones, more than 75% seen once; the top ten hold approximately 9%. In germline, CDR1 is KGHDR, CDR2 SFDVKD. Unmatched junction bases numbered 11, after V lost 7 bases and J lost 6 bases. The CDR3 is 14 residues long. This specimen belongs to a study of blood T cell repertoires in COVID-19. Background on the study: Acute-phase and convalescent COVID-19 samples originated in the United States, Italy and Spain. T cells, B-cell-depleted T cells, or PBMCs supplied cDNA or gDNA.

The sample consisted of peripheral blood. The chain couples TRBV24-1 to TRBJ2-7; 7 nucleotides align to TRBD1. This receptor was taken from a woman in her forties or fifties with active or convalescent COVID-19. The CDR3 nucleotides are TGTGCCACCAGCGACCCGGGACAGCCAGGCGAGCAGTACTTC. Its protein product is CATSDPGQPGEQYF.